One and the same sample provided the 29 T cell receptor beta chains below, sequenced in a study of OX40 agonist ivuxolimab in advanced cancers. Clones were sequenced by immunoSEQ multiplex PCR, and TCRdb holds only the in-frame ones, with some missing. The table lists over 100,000 clones, about 94% of them singletons. Sequencing used CD4+ or CD8+ T cells sorted from blood, obtained in a trial of the OX40 agonist ivuxolimab. The source of these receptors is an adult with an advanced solid tumor such as melanoma, head and neck, liver or kidney cancer.

This chain uses TRBV11-1 with TRBJ2-1; D not certain. V dropped 1 base and J dropped 9 bases, with 7 bases sitting between them. Germline CDR1 reads SGHAT; CDR2 reads FQDESV (reference sequence). The CDR3 extends over 12 amino acids. The CDR3 here is CASSLDRREQFF. In DNA, the CDR3 is TGTGCCAGCAGCTTAGATCGACGTGAGCAGTTCTTC.

This chain links TRBV28 with TRBJ1-2, with TRBD1 matching 7 bases. Germline values: CDR1 MDHEN, CDR2 SYDVKM. The J segment lost 8 bases and the V segment lost 6 bases, leaving 9 bases of the junction unmatched. This CDR3 contains 13 residues. CDR3 DNA: TGTGCCAGCAGCCTGGGACAGTCTGCCGGCTACACCTTC. It is translated as CASSLGQSAGYTF.

The genes are TRBV9 and TRBJ2-2; D might be TRBD2 (6 bases). Germline V gives CDR1 SGDLS, CDR2 YYNGEE. The CDR3 has 15 amino acids. Trimming took 0 bases from V and 5 from J, leaving 11 bases between them. CDR3 loop: CASSVGGGYTGELFF. CDR3 DNA: TGTGCCAGCAGCGTAGGTGGGGGGTATACCGGGGAGCTGTTTTTT.

The V and J genes are TRBV6-5 and TRBJ1-3; unclear D gene. The CDR3 totals 15 residues. CDR1 and CDR2 from the germline V gene are MNHEY and SVGAGI. Trimming removed 0 bases from V and 0 bases from J, with 6 bases in between. As DNA, the CDR3 is TGTGCCAGCAGTTACTCGCCGGACTCTGGAAACACCATATATTTT. As protein: CASSYSPDSGNTIYF.

This chain joins TRBV5-1 and TRBJ1-3; 9 bases map to TRBD1. V gave up 3 bases and J gave up 4 bases; unmatched junction bases: 5. This CDR3 contains 15 residues. Germline CDR1 and CDR2: SGHRS and YFSETQ. The CDR3 reads CASSSSGTGGNTIYF. CDR3 nucleotides: TGCGCCAGCAGCTCATCCGGGACAGGGGGAAACACCATATATTTT.

The CDR3 nucleotides read TGTGCCAGCAGTTCTCAAGCACTAGCGGGAGATCGAGAGCAGTTCTTC. As protein: CASSSQALAGDREQFF. The rearrangement joins TRBV6-5 to TRBJ2-1; 11 nucleotides line up with TRBD2. The germline V gene encodes CDR1 MNHEY and CDR2 SVGAGI. V shed 4 bases, J shed 10 bases, and the junction held 12 bases outside the gene matches. The CDR3 consists of 16 residues.

V is TRBV12-1 and J is TRBJ2-1; TRBD2, the table's D call, lacks a check against the DNA. TRBV12-1 is flagged as a pseudogene. The CDR3 is 16 residues long. CDR3 DNA: TGTGCCAGCAGCTTTCATTTCGGGGGGGCCAACAATGAGCAGTTCTTC. This encodes CASSFHFGGANNEQFF.

The gene calls are TRBV6-5 and TRBJ2-7, with 7 bases that match TRBD2. Germline CDR1 is MNHEY and CDR2 is SVGAGI. After removal of 7 bases from V and 5 bases from J, the junction contained 11 bases not matched to a gene. The CDR3 length is 14 residues. This CDR3 is CASNGAGAINEQYF. CDR3 DNA: TGTGCCAGCAATGGGGCGGGAGCGATCAACGAGCAGTACTTC.

The chain couples TRBV27 to TRBJ2-1; 11 nucleotides agree with TRBD2. The junction had 6 bases not matched to a gene; V was cut back by 6 bases and J by 5 bases. Germline V lookup: CDR1 MNHEY, CDR2 SMNVEV (reference sequence). This CDR3 is 15 amino acids long. The CDR3 nucleotides are TGTGCCAGCAGCCCCGGGACTAGCGGAAACAATGAGCAGTTCTTC. Translated, it gives CASSPGTSGNNEQFF.

The chain couples TRBV28 to TRBJ2-7, with 12 bases identical to TRBD2. Losses at the gene ends were 7 bases for V and 4 bases for J; bases not matched to a gene: 5. The CDR3 length is 14 residues. CDR1 is MDHEN and CDR2 is SYDVKM in the germline V gene. The CDR3 coding sequence is TGTGCCAGCAAAAGAACTAGCGGGGGGTACGAGCAGTACTTC. This translates into CASKRTSGGYEQYF.

The chain recombines TRBV18 with TRBJ1-4; the D gene is possibly TRBD1 (5 bases). The germline V and J ends were trimmed by 2 bases and 10 bases, with 11 bases remaining between them. The CDR3 consists of 13 residues. Germline values: CDR1 KGHSH, CDR2 LQKENI. CDR3 sequence: CASSPRDGGKLFF. The DNA for the CDR3 is TGTGCCAGCTCACCAAGGGACGGGGGAAAACTGTTTTTT.

The genes are TRBV27 and TRBJ2-5, with 10 bases aligning to TRBD1. Germline loops: CDR1 MNHEY, CDR2 SMNVEV (reference sequence). This CDR3 has 15 residues. V trimming: 6 bases; J trimming: 5 bases; junction bases outside the gene matches: 9. As DNA, the CDR3 is TGTGCCAGCAGGCGCCGGGACAGGGGTTTTGAGACCCAGTACTTC. This codes for CASRRRDRGFETQYF.

V usage is TRBV14 and J usage is TRBJ2-3; 9 bases line up with TRBD2. V shed 0 bases, J shed 9 bases, and the junction held 1 base outside the gene matches. The CDR3 runs 13 residues. CDR1 is SGHDN, CDR2 FVKESK, per germline. CDR3 DNA sequence: TGTGCCAGCAGCCAAGATCTAGCGGGAACGCAGTATTTT. Its translation: CASSQDLAGTQYF.

The chain joins TRBV19 to TRBJ1-1; unclear D gene. The CDR3 runs 16 residues. The germline V gene encodes CDR1 LNHDA and CDR2 SQIVND (reference sequence). The V gene lost 4 bases and the J gene lost 4 bases, with 19 bases spanning the gap. The DNA for the CDR3 is TGTGCCAGTAGTACCCGCAGAGGAGGACGGAGCACTGAAGCTTTCTTT. This sequence encodes CASSTRRGGRSTEAFF.

This chain uses TRBV6-1 with TRBJ1-5; 8 nucleotides match TRBD1. The length of the CDR3 is 15 residues. The trim removed 7 bases at V and 0 bases at J, leaving 5 bases unmatched. CDR1 MNHNS and CDR2 SASEGT come from the germline V gene. The CDR3 here is CASILQGASNQPQHF. CDR3 DNA sequence: TGTGCCAGCATCCTGCAGGGGGCTAGCAATCAGCCCCAGCATTTT.

V is TRBV5-4 and J is TRBJ2-3, with 7 positions matching TRBD2. Germline loops: CDR1 SGHNT, CDR2 YYREEE (reference sequence). After removal of 0 bases from V and 8 bases from J, the junction contained 6 bases not matched to a gene. There are 14 residues in the CDR3. The CDR3 sequence is CASSLAGGRVTQYF. DNA for the CDR3: TGTGCCAGCAGCTTGGCGGGGGGTAGAGTTACGCAGTATTTT.

This clone is a singleton in its sample. This chain links TRBV5-4 with TRBJ2-2; D is undetermined. The ends were cut back, 3 bases at V and 0 bases at J, with 15 bases in the middle. Germline V gene data show CDR1 as SGHNT and CDR2 as YYREEE (reference sequence). The length of the CDR3 is 17 residues. The CDR3 DNA reads as TGTGCCAGCAGCTCCAAGGACCTGCAGGCGAACACCGGGGAGCTGTTTTTT. Its protein is CASSSKDLQANTGELFF.

V is TRBV19 and J is TRBJ2-1; possible D gene TRBD2, 6 bases. The V end was cut by 0 bases, the J end by 5 bases, with 11 bases between. This CDR3 has 15 residues. The germline V gene encodes CDR1 LNHDA and CDR2 SQIVND (reference sequence). CDR3 residues: CASSIDRWTNNEQFF. The CDR3 DNA follows: TGTGCCAGTAGTATAGATAGGTGGACTAACAATGAGCAGTTCTTC.

The rearrangement uses TRBV5-1 and TRBJ2-3, with D uncertain. The CDR3 runs 15 residues. Per germline, CDR1 SGHRS and CDR2 YFSETQ. V gave up 5 bases and J gave up 0 bases, with 13 bases separating them. DNA of the CDR3: TGCGCCAGCAGGCCCGGCGGCTCTAGCACAGATACGCAGTATTTT. Its translation is CASRPGGSSTDTQYF.

This chain joins TRBV28 and TRBJ1-5, with 7 bases fitting TRBD1. J lost 3 bases, V lost 2 bases, and 1 base had no gene match. From germline, CDR1 is MDHEN and CDR2 SYDVKM. The CDR3 is made up of 14 amino acids. CDR3 sequence: CASSLTGDNQPQHF. The CDR3 DNA reads as TGTGCCAGCAGTTTAACAGGGGACAATCAGCCCCAGCATTTT.

This clone was found once. This chain links TRBV7-2 with TRBJ2-3, with 7 bases fitting TRBD2. The germline gives CDR1 SGHTA, CDR2 FQGNSA. The CDR3 has 15 amino acids. V lost 5 bases, J lost 1 base, and 6 bases stayed unmatched. The CDR3 reads CASSPVAGGTDTQYF. The DNA of the CDR3 is TGTGCCAGCAGCCCCGTAGCGGGCGGCACAGATACGCAGTATTTT.

In its sample, this clone was seen once. V is TRBV9 and J is TRBJ2-3, with no clear D. CDR1 and CDR2 from the germline V gene are SGDLS and YYNGEE. Trimming took 1 base from V and 2 from J, leaving 11 bases between them. The CDR3 consists of 15 residues. The CDR3 nucleotides read TGTGCCAGCAGCGTATCGGCAGGTTACACAGATACGCAGTATTTT. Its protein is CASSVSAGYTDTQYF.

V and J are TRBV7-7 and TRBJ2-5; the match to TRBD2 covers 8 bases. V trimming: 2 bases; J trimming: 5 bases; junction bases outside the gene matches: 4. The germline V gene has CDR1 SSHAT and CDR2 FNYEAQ (reference sequence). This CDR3 has 14 amino acids. The chain's CDR3 is CASSLQGGGETQYF. The CDR3 DNA reads as TGTGCCAGCAGCTTACAAGGCGGGGGGGAGACCCAGTACTTC.

The chain carries TRBV9 and TRBJ1-2; D is uncertain. V lost 0 bases to trimming and J lost 2 bases, with 8 bases between them. This CDR3 is 14 amino acids long. Germline V gives CDR1 SGDLS, CDR2 YYNGEE. The CDR3 DNA is TGTGCCAGCAGCGTAGCCCCCAGAAACTATGGCTACACCTTC. Translating gives CASSVAPRNYGYTF. Variable domain in full (rest from reference TRBV9 and TRBJ1-2): DSGVTQTPKHLITATGQRVTLRCSPRSGDLSVYWYQQSLDQGLQFLIQYYNGEERAKGNILERFSAQQFPDLHSELNLSSLELGDSALYFCASSVAPRNYGYTFGSGTRLTVV.

The chain joins TRBV7-9 to TRBJ1-6, with a possible D match to TRBD1 (5 bases). Looked up from germline, CDR1 is SEHNR and CDR2 is FQNEAQ (reference sequence). V lost 8 bases and J lost 8, with 22 bases in between. This CDR3 spans 16 amino acids. The DNA for the CDR3 is TGTGCCAGCTCATCGGAGGGGCCCCTGGGGCATTCACCCCTCCACTTT. It is translated as CASSSEGPLGHSPLHF. Full variable domain (remainder filled in from reference TRBV7-9 and TRBJ1-6): DTGVSQNPRHKITKRGQNVTFRCDPISEHNRLYWYRQTLGQGPEFLTYFQNEAQLEKSRLLSDRFSAERPKGSFSTLEIQRTEQGDSAMYLCASSSEGPLGHSPLHFGNGTRLTVT.

The rearrangement joins TRBV18 to TRBJ2-7; D gene uncertain. The CDR3 consists of 16 residues. The germline V gene has CDR1 KGHSH and CDR2 LQKENI. Trimming removed 6 bases at V and 2 bases at J, with 20 bases between. Written as DNA, the CDR3 is TGTGCCAGCTCCCCCCCGTTGGCACGCGCCACCTACGAGCAGTACTTC. Encoded protein: CASSPPLARATYEQYF.

This chain links TRBV2 with TRBJ1-1, with a weak D call TRBD1 (6 bases). CDR1 is SNHLY, CDR2 FYNNEI, per germline. Trimming left V 6 bases short and J 0 bases short, with 11 bases between. The CDR3 runs to 14 residues. Here the CDR3 DNA reads TGTGCCAGCAGGCAGGGGTCCCTGAACACTGAAGCTTTCTTT. Its protein product is CASRQGSLNTEAFF.

The CDR3 DNA sequence: TGTGCCAGCAGCCTCGGGGATAAGGGGGGCTACACCTTC. Protein sequence: CASSLGDKGGYTF. This chain connects TRBV6-5 to TRBJ1-2; perhaps TRBD1 as D (5 bases). Germline V gene data show CDR1 as MNHEY and CDR2 as SVGAGI. The CDR3 sequence is 13 residues long. V lost 6 bases and J 8 bases, leaving 16 bases between the germline ends.

V gene TRBV18 combines with J gene TRBJ2-1; possible D gene TRBD2, 6 bases. CDR3 length: 16 amino acids. Per the germline V gene, CDR1 is KGHSH and CDR2 is LQKENI. V lost 6 bases, J lost 5 bases, and 20 bases lay in between. CDR3 amino acids: CASSRAGSGNHNEQFF. CDR3 DNA sequence: TGTGCCAGCTCGCGGGCGGGGTCCGGGAACCACAATGAGCAGTTCTTC.